This entry lists 22 T cell receptor beta chains sequenced from one sample in a study of regulatory T cells in long-lasting Graves disease. Through Arm-PCR of CDR3 regions and iRepertoire HTBI primers, TCR beta libraries were built. TCRdb re-derived calls from the multiplex PCR reads in MiXCR, one entry per CDR3 protein. Of 400,000 to 500,000 distinct CDR3 sequences listed, around a fifth are singletons. Time point defined: persistent/refractory GD, antithyroid drugs over 5 years with positive TRAb. Following extraction of RNA from PBMCs, that RNA was used to make the TCR library. The material was peripheral blood mononuclear cells (PBMCs), obtained when the disease was refractory, from a patient treated with antithyroid drugs. The receptors here all came from a female donor with Graves disease.

This chain links TRBV2 with TRBJ2-2; D is perhaps TRBD2 (5 bases). Between the trimmed V and J ends, which lost 4 bases and 2 bases, there was a span of 8 bases. Germline V gene lookup returns CDR1 SNHLY and CDR2 FYNNEI. This CDR3 comprises 14 residues. CDR3 in DNA: TGTGCCAGCAGTGGACTACTCAACACCGGGGAGCTGTTTTTT. Translation gives CASSGLLNTGELFF.

This clonotype was counted once. A read error may be the cause here, since a much bigger clone is one base away. V gene TRBV3-1 combines with J gene TRBJ2-4; weak D call: TRBD2 (5 bases). The germline V gene has CDR1 LGHDT and CDR2 YNNKEL (reference sequence). The CDR3 sequence is 16 residues long. CDR3 protein: CASSQGPQLAKNVQYF. CDR3 nucleotide sequence: TGTGCCAGCAGCCAAGGTCCCCAGCTAGCCAAAAACGTTCAGTACTTC.

This clonotype was seen at least ten times. The V call is TRBV3-1, the J call TRBJ2-7, with a possible D match to TRBD1 (6 bases). This CDR3 is 13 amino acids long. Germline V lookup: CDR1 LGHDT, CDR2 YNNKEL (reference sequence). The germline V and J ends were trimmed by 3 bases and 5 bases, with 11 bases remaining between them. In DNA form, the CDR3 reads TGTGCCAGCAGCCATCTCGACAGGAACGAGCAGTACTTC. Residues: CASSHLDRNEQYF.

This chain links TRBV25-1 with TRBJ1-4; D perhaps matches TRBD1 (6 bases). Germline assignment: CDR1 MGHDK and CDR2 SYGVNS. V lost 3 bases, J lost 4 bases, and 15 bases lay in between. The CDR3 spans 16 residues. The CDR3 spells CASSDSLTGRNEKLFF. As DNA, the CDR3 is TGTGCCAGCAGTGATTCATTGACAGGCCGTAATGAAAAACTGTTTTTT.

The gene calls are TRBV5-1 and TRBJ2-7, with unresolved D. Trimming took 0 bases from V and 3 from J, leaving 16 bases between them. The germline V gene has CDR1 SGHRS and CDR2 YFSETQ. CDR3 length equals 16 residues. The CDR3 sequence is CASSLVVGLPFYEQYF. The CDR3, as DNA: TGCGCCAGCAGCTTGGTGGTGGGCCTTCCCTTCTACGAGCAGTACTTC.

The chain combines TRBV29-1 with TRBJ1-1; D unclear. V lost 1 base and J 2 bases, leaving 11 bases between the germline ends. The CDR3 extends over 14 amino acids. Germline loops: CDR1 SQVTM, CDR2 ANQGSEA. CDR3 in amino acids: CSVEGVRPNTEAFF. The CDR3 DNA reads TGCAGCGTTGAAGGGGTCAGACCTAACACTGAAGCTTTCTTT. The whole variable domain, filled in from reference TRBV29-1 and TRBJ1-1, reads SAVISQKPSRDICQRGTSLTIQCQVDSQVTMMFWYRQQPGQSLTLIATANQGSEATYESGFVIDKFPISRPNLTFSTLTVSNMSPEDSSIYLCSVEGVRPNTEAFFGQGTRLTVV.

The sample holds many counts of this clonotype. This rearrangement joins TRBV7-9 to TRBJ2-7, with TRBD2 matching over 7 bases. The CDR3 runs to 17 residues. From germline, CDR1 is SEHNR and CDR2 FQNEAQ (reference sequence). The junction had 14 bases not matched to a gene; V was cut back by 3 bases and J by 3 bases. This CDR3 reads CASSFPKRDPGGYEQYF. CDR3 DNA sequence: TGTGCCAGCAGCTTCCCAAAGCGGGACCCGGGGGGCTACGAGCAGTACTTC.

This chain links TRBV20-1 with TRBJ1-6; D not certain. V lost 1 base to trimming and J lost 7 bases, with 14 bases between them. This CDR3 comprises 15 residues. CDR1 and CDR2 from the germline V gene are DFQATT and SNEGSKA (reference sequence). DNA for the CDR3: TGCAGTGCTAGAGGGACGGAAGGAATCAATTCACCCCTCCACTTT. As protein: CSARGTEGINSPLHF.

This clonotype was counted at least ten times. CDR3 amino acids: CASSGRQGASTGELFF. The CDR3 DNA reads TGTGCCAGCAGTGGCCGACAGGGGGCGAGCACCGGGGAGCTGTTTTTT. The chain employs TRBV2 and TRBJ2-2, with 10 bases aligning to TRBD1. V trimming: 4 bases; J trimming: 4 bases; junction bases outside the gene matches: 6. This CDR3 has 16 residues. CDR1 and CDR2 from the germline V gene are SNHLY and FYNNEI.

This clonotype was picked up many times. The chain links TRBV7-9 to TRBJ2-7; unclear D gene. The CDR3 contains 13 residues. Germline V lookup: CDR1 SEHNR, CDR2 FQNEAQ (reference sequence). Deletions cut 1 base from V and 4 bases from J, with 8 bases between. Here the CDR3 DNA reads TGTGCCAGCAGCTTAGTACCGGTGTACGAGCAGTACTTC. Its translation is CASSLVPVYEQYF.

This clonotype appeared many times. The chain combines TRBV20-1 with TRBJ2-5; maybe TRBD1 (5 bases). The germline CDR1 and CDR2 sequences are DFQATT and SNEGSKA (reference sequence). V lost 6 bases and J 5 bases, leaving 13 bases between the germline ends. This CDR3 region has 12 residues. DNA for the CDR3: TGCAGTGCCCAGCAGGGTTCGGAGACCCAGTACTTC. Translation gives CSAQQGSETQYF.

Comment on this clonotype: It is likely a read error, because the conserved phenylalanine at the end of the CDR3 is missing. V is TRBV20-1 and J is TRBJ2-2; no definite D call. Trimming removed 2 bases from V and 6 bases from J, with 4 bases in between. The CDR3 covers 11 residues. Germline lookup yields CDR1 DFQATT and CDR2 SNEGSKA (reference sequence). The CDR3 DNA reads as TGCAGTGCTAGAAGAGCCGGGGAGCTGTTTTCT. Amino acids: CSARRAGELFS.

The table lists this clonotype with a few counts. The chain couples TRBV7-3 to TRBJ2-2; D might be TRBD2 (6 bases). The CDR3 contains 16 residues. Germline assignment: CDR1 SGHTA and CDR2 FQGTGA. Trimming took 5 bases from V and 6 from J, leaving 19 bases between them. CDR3 sequence (DNA): TGTGCCAGCAGCCCCCAGGCGGGGTCCCCCCCCGGGGAGCTGTTTTTT. It specifies CASSPQAGSPPGELFF.

Of note for this clonotype: This may be a read error: a much more frequent sequence differs by one nucleotide. This chain links TRBV10-3 with TRBJ1-3; 7 bases match TRBD1. CDR1 and CDR2 (germline): ENHRY, SYGVKD. The CDR3 sequence is 17 residues long. The ends lost 4 bases at V and 5 bases at J; junction bases unmatched: 14. Written as DNA, the CDR3 is TGTGCCATCAGTGGGCCGGCCTCCCCAAGGGGGCGAAACACCATATATTTT. This translates into CAISGPASPRGRNTIYF.

V usage is TRBV7-2 and J usage is TRBJ1-1; D may be TRBD1 (6 bases). V was clipped by 6 bases and J by 6 bases, with 26 bases between them. The germline V gene has CDR1 SGHTA and CDR2 FQGNSA. The CDR3 extends over 17 amino acids. CDR3 in amino acids: CASSPNREVGRLAEAFF. The CDR3 DNA follows: TGTGCCAGCAGTCCTAACAGGGAGGTTGGTAGATTGGCTGAAGCTTTCTTT.

V usage is TRBV10-3 and J usage is TRBJ2-3; D remains ambiguous. Germline V lookup: CDR1 ENHRY, CDR2 SYGVKD. V was clipped by 2 bases and J by 4 bases, with 7 bases between them. The CDR3 extends over 13 amino acids. For the CDR3, the DNA is TGTGCCATCAGTGAGCAGACTGCAGATACGCAGTATTTT. Protein sequence: CAISEQTADTQYF.

On this clonotype: Given a far larger clone just one base away, this is likely a sequencing read error. The chain recombines TRBV6-8 with TRBJ2-7; D tentatively fits TRBD1 or TRBD2 (5 bases each). Germline CDR1 and CDR2: MNHGY and SAAAGT. Trimming removed 8 bases from V and 5 bases from J, with 22 bases in between. The CDR3 is 15 residues long. The DNA for the CDR3 is TGTGCCAGCCGTGAGGATAGGGACGGAACCCACGAGCAGTACTTC. As protein: CASREDRDGTHEQYF.

This clonotype was detected many times. The V call is TRBV2, the J call TRBJ2-2; D is ambiguous. The CDR3 spans 12 residues. Germline V gene sequence: CDR1 SNHLY, CDR2 FYNNEI. V lost 7 bases to trimming and J lost 6 bases, with 9 bases between them. The CDR3: CASTRFAGELFF. For the CDR3, the DNA is TGTGCCAGCACCAGGTTTGCCGGGGAGCTGTTTTTT. The complete variable domain, with remaining parts taken from reference TRBV2 and TRBJ2-2, reads EPEVTQTPSHQVTQMGQEVILRCVPISNHLYFYWYRQILGQKVEFLVSFYNNEISEKSEIFDDQFSVERPDGSNFTLKIRSTKLEDSAMYFCASTRFAGELFFGEGSRLTVL.

This clonotype was recorded at least ten times. V usage is TRBV28 and J usage is TRBJ1-2; D may be TRBD1 (6 bases). In germline, CDR1 is MDHEN, CDR2 SYDVKM. Trimming took off 1 base at V and 8 bases at J, with 11 bases between the two ends. The CDR3 has 13 residues. The DNA for the CDR3 is TGTGCCAGCAGTTTATCGGGGGGGCAGGGCTACACCTTC. It encodes CASSLSGGQGYTF.

In this sample, this clonotype turned up a few times. The rearrangement joins TRBV30 to TRBJ2-2; D uncertain. This CDR3 is built from 14 residues. Per germline, CDR1 GTSNPN and CDR2 SVGIG (reference sequence). The germline V and J ends were trimmed by 2 bases and 1 base, with 8 bases remaining between them. The CDR3 nucleotides read TGTGCCTGGAGTTTACTGTGGAACACCGGGGAGCTGTTTTTT. Translation gives CAWSLLWNTGELFF.

The chain carries TRBV5-1 and TRBJ2-7, with 8 bases lining up with TRBD1. V was clipped by 4 bases and J by 5 bases; unmatched bases: 11. The CDR3 consists of 15 residues. Germline V gives CDR1 SGHRS, CDR2 YFSETQ. In DNA form, the CDR3 reads TGCGCCAGCAGCCGTGTTATAGACAGGGGAGACGAGCAGTACTTC. Its protein is CASSRVIDRGDEQYF.

This clonotype was seen at least ten times. The chain has TRBV28 and TRBJ1-5, with 7 positions matching TRBD1. CDR1 and CDR2 from the germline V gene are MDHEN and SYDVKM. There are 14 residues in the CDR3. The junction had 3 bases not matched to a gene; V was cut back by 4 bases and J by 3 bases. The CDR3 here is CASSSDRINQPQHF. CDR3 sequence (DNA): TGTGCCAGCAGTTCGGACAGGATCAATCAGCCCCAGCATTTT.